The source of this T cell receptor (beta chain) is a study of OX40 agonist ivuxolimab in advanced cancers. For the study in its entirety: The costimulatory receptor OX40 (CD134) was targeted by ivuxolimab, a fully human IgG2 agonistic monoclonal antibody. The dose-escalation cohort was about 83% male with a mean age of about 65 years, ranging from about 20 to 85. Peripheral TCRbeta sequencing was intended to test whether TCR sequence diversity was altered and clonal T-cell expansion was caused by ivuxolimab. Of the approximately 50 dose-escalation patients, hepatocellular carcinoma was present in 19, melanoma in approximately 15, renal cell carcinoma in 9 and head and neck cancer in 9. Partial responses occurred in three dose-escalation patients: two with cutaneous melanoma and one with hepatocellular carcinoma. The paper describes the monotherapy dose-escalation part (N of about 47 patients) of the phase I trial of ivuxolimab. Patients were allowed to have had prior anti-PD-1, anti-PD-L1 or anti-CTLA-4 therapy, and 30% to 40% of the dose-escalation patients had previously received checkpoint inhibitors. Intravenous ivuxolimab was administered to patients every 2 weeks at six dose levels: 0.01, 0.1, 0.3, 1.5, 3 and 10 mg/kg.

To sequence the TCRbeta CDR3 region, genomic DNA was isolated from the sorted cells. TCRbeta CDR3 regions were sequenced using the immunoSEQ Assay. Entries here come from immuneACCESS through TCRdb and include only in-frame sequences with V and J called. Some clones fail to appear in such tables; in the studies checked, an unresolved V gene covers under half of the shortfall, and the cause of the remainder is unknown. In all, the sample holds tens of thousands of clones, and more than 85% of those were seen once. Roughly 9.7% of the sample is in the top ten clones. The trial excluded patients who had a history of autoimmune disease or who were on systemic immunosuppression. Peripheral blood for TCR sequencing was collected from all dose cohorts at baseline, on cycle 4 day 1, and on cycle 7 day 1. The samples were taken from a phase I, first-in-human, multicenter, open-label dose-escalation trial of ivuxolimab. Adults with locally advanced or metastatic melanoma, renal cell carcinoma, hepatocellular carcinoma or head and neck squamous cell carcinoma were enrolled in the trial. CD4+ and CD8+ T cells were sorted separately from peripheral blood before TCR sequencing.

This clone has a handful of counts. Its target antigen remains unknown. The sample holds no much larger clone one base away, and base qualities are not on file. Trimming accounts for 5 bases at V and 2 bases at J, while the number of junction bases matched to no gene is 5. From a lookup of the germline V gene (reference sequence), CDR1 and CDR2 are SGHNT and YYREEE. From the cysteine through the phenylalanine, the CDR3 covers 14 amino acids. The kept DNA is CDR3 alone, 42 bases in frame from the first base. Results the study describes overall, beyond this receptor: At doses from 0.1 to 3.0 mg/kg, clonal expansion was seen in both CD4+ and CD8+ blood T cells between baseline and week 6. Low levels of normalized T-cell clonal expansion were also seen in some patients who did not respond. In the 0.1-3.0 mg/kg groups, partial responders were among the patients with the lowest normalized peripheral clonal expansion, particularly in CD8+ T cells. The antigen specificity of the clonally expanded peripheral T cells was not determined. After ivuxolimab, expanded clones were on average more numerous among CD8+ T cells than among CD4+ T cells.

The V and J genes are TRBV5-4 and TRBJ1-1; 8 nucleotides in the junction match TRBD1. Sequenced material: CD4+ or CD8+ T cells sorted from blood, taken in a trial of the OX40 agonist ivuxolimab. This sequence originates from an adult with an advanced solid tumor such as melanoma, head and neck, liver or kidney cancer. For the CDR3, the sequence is CASRRQGTNTEAFF. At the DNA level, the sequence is TGTGCCAGCAGACGACAGGGGACAAACACTGAAGCTTTCTTT.